This T cell receptor beta chain derives from a study of CD8 T cells in Susac syndrome. Looking at the study overall: Within the sequenced group of Susac syndrome patients, five or six showed active disease and roughly eight were in remission.

The CDR3 is 13 residues long. Trimming cost V 9 bases and J 8 bases, with 16 bases left between them. The V gene's germline CDR1 is KGHDR and CDR2 SFDVKD. After extraction with the RNeasy kit, about 0.45 to 1 ug of the RNA was reverse transcribed using random hexamers. TCRdb re-called the immunoSEQ multiplex PCR reads through MiXCR, storing one row per CDR3 protein. In the table there are about 150,000 distinct CDR3 sequences, roughly 94% of which are singletons. Sequencing input: CD8+ T cells from PBMCs. The chain combines TRBV24-1 with TRBJ2-1, with D possibly being TRBD1 or TRBD2 (5 bases each). The receptor comes from a human donor with Susac syndrome. The DNA of the CDR3 is TGTGCCACCGGGGGTAGGCGGGTACATGAGCAGTTCTTC. Amino acid sequence: CATGGRRVHEQFF.